This T cell receptor beta chain stems from a study of Graves' ophthalmopathy and Graves' hyperthyroidism. Study-wide points: Ophthalmopathy cases were distinguished from stable hyperthyroidism by a 13-signature model, reaching around 88% sensitivity and about 80% specificity.

Stable hyperthyroidism meant no ophthalmopathy within 18 months of follow-up. Diagnoses were established from clinical symptoms, serum thyroxine, TRAb, thyroid ultrasound and orbital computed tomography. This clonotype was counted many times. The target antigen is unknown. Amplification of the TCR beta CDR3 regions used RNA transcripts (as template). Amplification began with first-round RT-PCR using HTBI primers, then second-round multiplex PCR was performed. TCRdb re-analysed the multiplex PCR reads in MiXCR, keeping a single row per CDR3 protein. The sample carries about 620,000 distinct CDR3 sequences, about a fifth recorded once. This CDR3 spans 14 amino acids. V was pared by 0 bases and J by 9 bases, with 8 bases of the junction left unmatched. CDR1 is DFQATT, CDR2 SNEGSKA, per germline (reference sequence).

This clonotype originated in a woman aged 18-29 years with stable Graves' hyperthyroidism. Some clones in this sample may be carry-over from other donors' samples. The chain is built from TRBV20-1 and TRBJ2-7, with TRBD1 identical over 10 bases. Input material: peripheral blood. The CDR3 protein is CSARDPGTGEGQYF. CDR3 bases: TGCAGTGCTAGAGATCCTGGGACAGGGGAAGGGCAGTACTTC.